A single sample gave rise to the 2 T cell receptor beta chains below, sequenced in a study of regulatory dendritic cells for organ transplantation. Assay: immunoSEQ multiplex PCR; the TCRdb copy retains only in-frame clones and omits some. The repertoire has 12,000 or so clones, under 80% of them found once; the top ten carry about 20%. Sequenced: memory CD8+ T cells from blood. The sample's subset: CD45RO+ memory T cells. These receptors originate from a human donor in good health.

CDR3 sequence: CASSDGQGATGELFF. CDR3 DNA: TGTGCCAGCAGTGACGGACAGGGGGCCACCGGGGAGCTGTTTTTT. The chain has TRBV6-4 and TRBJ2-2; 11 positions match TRBD1. Per the germline V gene, CDR1 is MRHNA and CDR2 is SNTAGT. V lost 2 bases and J lost 4; bases outside the gene matches: 0. The CDR3 has 15 amino acids.

CDR3 DNA: TGTGCCAGCACCAATCTACAGGCTCTAGCCAAAAACATTCAGTACTTC. This encodes CASTNLQALAKNIQYF. The J gene is TRBJ2-4, the V gene TRBV6-6; D possibly corresponds to TRBD1 (5 bases). Germline V CDR1 and CDR2: MNHNY, SVGAGI (reference sequence). CDR3 length: 16 amino acids. The ends were cut back, 7 bases at V and 0 bases at J, with 16 bases in the middle.